This T cell receptor (beta chain) was recovered during a study of graft-versus-host responses after intestinal transplantation (dated by TCRdb to about 2021). Describing the broader study: Multivisceral, liver-intestinal, or isolated intestinal transplants were received by the recipients. Rather than being sequenced by the commercial service, samples from a few later patients were sequenced in-house on an Illumina MiSeq and processed with MiXCR. Anti-thymocyte globulin induction was given to all recipients, followed by maintenance tacrolimus and steroids for roughly 3 years. Alloreactive clones were identified by sequencing pre-transplant mixed lymphocyte reaction products and comparing them with unstimulated pre-transplant donor and recipient T cells. A peak of at least 4% donor T cells among recipient peripheral blood mononuclear cells was the definition used for donor T cell macrochimerism. Graft-versus-host and host-versus-graft alloreactive T cell clones were tracked in the graft, circulation and bone marrow after intestinal transplantation using bulk TCR-beta CDR3 sequencing. Of the 20 to 25 intestinal transplant recipients enrolled in the cohort, one of whom was a retransplant, a few patients without pretransplant specimens were excluded. Study-wide findings and limitations: Patients with donor T cell macrochimerism had high GvH to HvG T cell clonal ratios in their allografts. The relatively low number and heterogeneity of intestinal transplant patients limited the conclusions. Early after transplant, peak levels of circulating GvH clones were found to be associated with declines in HvG clones. GvH clones were detected in recipient bone marrow, and some of these GvH clones were observed earlier in ileal mucosa or blood, consistent with an intestinal mucosal origin.

Its CDR3 holds 15 amino acids, cysteine through phenylalanine. The CDR3 DNA has 45 bases and is translated from base 1. V loses 3 bases of germline sequence and J loses 2 bases, and the interval between the two ends is 14 bases. CDR1 and CDR2 were assigned from the germline V gene (reference sequence) as SEHNR and FQNEAQ. The library was produced with the immunoSEQ multiplex PCR assay. For most patients, genomic DNA was isolated with the Qiagen DNeasy Blood and Tissue Kit and sent frozen to Adaptive Biotechnologies for TCR sequencing. Adaptive Biotechnologies carried out high-throughput TCR-beta CDR3 sequencing of genomic DNA for most patients. The authors processed their data as follows. Adaptive's ImmunoSEQ software was the source of the TCR sequencing data for roughly 19 patients, while a few other patients were processed with MiXCR and VDJtools. CD4 versus CD8 sorting errors were corrected by removing sequences found in both subsets at a frequency ratio below 5:1. CDR3 nucleotide sequences shared between donor and recipient were removed because their origin could not be assigned. Alloreactive clones required at least 2-fold expansion over unstimulated cells and minimum CFSE-low frequency of 0.002% (template counts) or 0.001% (read counts). Mappable clones were those detected in sequenced pre-transplant spleen, lymph node, or MLR CFSE-low populations of the donor or recipient. Cumulative frequency of alloreactive clones was calculated as a percentage of all sequences weighted by copy number. TCRdb stores this immuneACCESS table with in-frame sequences only. Part of the clones is absent; in the studies checked, under half of the shortfall reflects unresolved V genes, and no reason is known for the rest. The V and J calls and clone size come from that table; D and trimming were worked out from the DNA. In this sample the table shows approximately 130,000 clones, over 85% of which occur a single time. Around 0.16% of the sample belongs to the ten largest clones.

The time point label for this specimen denotes: cells obtained before transplantation from donor or recipient. CD3+CD4+ and CD3+CD8+ populations were FACS-sorted from unstimulated pre-transplant donor and recipient cells taken from spleen or lymph nodes. Comment on this clone: It lacks a known antigen. No much larger clone is present one base from it, and per-base qualities are unavailable.

The TCR sequence derives from a human donor who received an intestinal transplant. Sequenced material: unstimulated CD4+ T cells sorted from spleen or lymph node cells, taken before intestinal transplant. This receptor chain uses TRBV7-9 and TRBJ2-7, with a weak D call of TRBD1 (6 bases match). CDR3 loop: CASSLDGTTTYEQYF. The DNA sequence reads TGTGCCAGCAGCTTGGACGGGACAACCACCTACGAGCAGTACTTC.